Listed below are T cell receptor beta chains from one sample, sequenced in a study of shared clonotypes between healthy human individuals. The table came from immunoSEQ multiplex PCR; TCRdb's copy has only in-frame clones and leaves some out. This sample has 950,000 to 1,300,000 clones, with about three quarters found just once. Sample: memory CD4+ T cells sorted from blood. These receptors were taken from a man between 18 and 29 years old in good health. The CDR3 runs from the conserved cysteine through the conserved F or W. The D gene is left open where the match is weak. Clone size appears in some rows only: once, few, many, or a class for an expanded clone.

J: TRBJ2-2; size: .; V: TRBV19; D: TRBD2; CDR3: CASSGLAATNTGELFF; DNA: TGTGCCAGTAGCGGACTAGCAGCTACGAACACCGGGGAGCTGTTTTTT
J: TRBJ2-5; size: once; V: TRBV30; D: TRBD2; CDR3: CAWSLMLGRGGETQYF; DNA: TGTGCCTGGAGCCTGATGTTGGGTCGGGGGGGAGAGACCCAGTACTTC
J: TRBJ1-2; size: .; V: TRBV6-5; D: .; CDR3: CASSRQGQVDGYTF; DNA: TGTGCCAGCAGTCGGCAGGGGCAAGTAGATGGCTACACCTTC
J: TRBJ1-2; size: few; V: TRBV19; D: .; CDR3: CATYGYTF; DNA: TGTGCGACTTATGGCTACACCTTC
J: TRBJ1-6; size: few; V: TRBV19; D: .; CDR3: CASSMGSRTSSYNSPLHF; DNA: TGTGCCAGTAGTATGGGGTCAAGAACCTCATCCTATAATTCACCCCTCCACTTT
J: TRBJ1-6; size: .; V: TRBV5-6; D: .; CDR3: CASSWGKGSETAPLHF; DNA: TGTGCCAGCAGCTGGGGGAAAGGATCTGAAACGGCACCCCTCCACTTT
J: TRBJ2-7; size: .; V: TRBV27; D: TRBD1; CDR3: CASSLSGQGVNEQYF; DNA: TGTGCCAGCAGTTTATCGGGCCAGGGGGTCAACGAGCAGTACTTC
J: TRBJ1-2; size: .; V: TRBV30; D: TRBD1; CDR3: CAWSVPPGGWVHGYTF; DNA: TGTGCCTGGAGTGTACCGCCAGGGGGCTGGGTTCATGGCTACACCTTC
J: TRBJ2-5; size: .; V: TRBV6-1; D: TRBD2; CDR3: CASSESGLAGGVTQYF; DNA: TGTGCCAGCAGTGAGAGCGGACTAGCGGGGGGCGTGACCCAGTACTTC
J: TRBJ2-4; size: .; V: TRBV19; D: .; CDR3: CASSVSGWPNIQYF; DNA: TGTGCCAGTAGTGTCTCAGGGTGGCCAAACATTCAGTACTTC
J: TRBJ1-1; size: few; V: TRBV15; D: .; CDR3: CATSREGTEAFF; DNA: TGTGCCACCAGCAGAGAGGGGACTGAAGCTTTCTTT
J: TRBJ2-7; size: .; V: TRBV6-1; D: TRBD2; CDR3: CASSEAGGMSYEQYF; DNA: TGTGCCAGCAGTGAAGCGGGGGGGATGTCCTACGAGCAGTACTTC
J: TRBJ2-7; size: .; V: TRBV7-2; D: .; CDR3: CASSLYGELGEQYF; DNA: TGTGCCAGCAGCTTATACGGAGAACTGGGCGAGCAGTACTTC
J: TRBJ2-1; size: .; V: TRBV5-4; D: TRBD2; CDR3: CASSSAGTSVYEQFF; DNA: TGTGCCAGCAGCTCGGCCGGGACTAGCGTCTATGAGCAGTTCTTC
J: TRBJ2-2; size: .; V: TRBV10-3; D: TRBD1; CDR3: CAISERTGTGELFF; DNA: TGTGCCATCAGTGAAAGGACAGGGACAGGGGAGCTGTTTTTT
J: TRBJ1-5; size: few; V: TRBV11-2; D: TRBD1; CDR3: CASSLDDRAGQPQHF; DNA: TGTGCCAGCAGCTTAGATGACAGGGCGGGTCAGCCCCAGCATTTT
J: TRBJ2-3; size: few; V: TRBV18; D: TRBD1; CDR3: CASSLNRGGTDTQYF; DNA: TGTGCCAGCTCCCTGAACAGGGGCGGCACAGATACGCAGTATTTT
J: TRBJ2-7; size: .; V: TRBV6-1; D: .; CDR3: CASMGRGEQYF; DNA: TGTGCCAGCATGGGCAGGGGCGAGCAGTACTTC
J: TRBJ2-1; size: .; V: TRBV29-1; D: TRBD2; CDR3: CSAPFGAASGGYNEQFF; DNA: TGCAGCGCTCCTTTCGGCGCTGCTAGCGGGGGCTACAATGAGCAGTTCTTC
J: TRBJ2-3; size: .; V: TRBV27; D: .; CDR3: CASRQINTDTQYF; DNA: TGTGCCAGCAGACAAATAAACACAGATACGCAGTATTTT
J: TRBJ2-4; size: once; V: TRBV4-1; D: .; CDR3: CASSQESPELAKNIQYF; DNA: TGCGCCAGCAGCCAAGAGTCACCCGAACTAGCCAAAAACATTCAGTACTTC
J: TRBJ1-1; size: once; V: TRBV6-1; D: .; CDR3: CASSVIIFVGRHTEAFF; DNA: TGTGCCAGCAGTGTGATTATCTTCGTAGGTCGGCACACTGAAGCTTTCTTT
J: TRBJ2-7; size: .; V: TRBV29-1; D: .; CDR3: CSVTTSYEQYF; DNA: TGCAGCGTTACGACCTCCTACGAGCAGTACTTC
J: TRBJ1-6; size: .; V: TRBV25-1; D: .; CDR3: CASTTGYNSPLHF; DNA: TGTGCCAGCACTACAGGGTATAATTCACCCCTCCACTTT
J: TRBJ2-2; size: once; V: TRBV2; D: .; CDR3: CASSGTSTGELFF; DNA: TGTGCCAGCAGCGGGACAAGCACCGGGGAGCTGTTTTTT
J: TRBJ1-1; size: .; V: TRBV7-8; D: TRBD1; CDR3: CASNRDRLMNTEAFF; DNA: TGTGCCAGCAACCGGGACAGACTCATGAACACTGAAGCTTTCTTT
J: TRBJ2-5; size: few; V: TRBV25-1; D: .; CDR3: CASSAPASRQETQYF; DNA: TGTGCCAGCAGTGCCCCCGCGAGCAGACAAGAGACCCAGTACTTC
J: TRBJ2-1; size: .; V: TRBV2; D: TRBD2; CDR3: CASRAQGLAGDEQFF; DNA: TGTGCCAGCAGGGCCCAGGGACTAGCGGGAGATGAGCAGTTCTTC